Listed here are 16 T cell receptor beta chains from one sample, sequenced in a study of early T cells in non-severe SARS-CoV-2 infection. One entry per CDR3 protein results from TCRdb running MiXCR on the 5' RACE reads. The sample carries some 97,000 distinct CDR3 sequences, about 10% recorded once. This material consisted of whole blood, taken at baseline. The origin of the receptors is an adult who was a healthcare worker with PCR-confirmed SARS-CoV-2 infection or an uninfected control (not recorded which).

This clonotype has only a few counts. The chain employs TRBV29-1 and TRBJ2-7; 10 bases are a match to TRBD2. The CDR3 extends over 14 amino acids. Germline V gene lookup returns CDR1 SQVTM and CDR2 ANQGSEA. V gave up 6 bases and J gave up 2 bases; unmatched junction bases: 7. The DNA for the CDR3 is TGCAGCGTGATTGCCGGGACTAGCGCCTACGAGCAGTACTTC. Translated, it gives CSVIAGTSAYEQYF.

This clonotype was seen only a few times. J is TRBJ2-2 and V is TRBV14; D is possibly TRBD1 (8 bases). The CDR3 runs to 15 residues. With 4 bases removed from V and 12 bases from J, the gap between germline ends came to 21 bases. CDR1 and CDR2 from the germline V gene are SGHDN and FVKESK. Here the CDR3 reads CASSPTRTGRGKLFF. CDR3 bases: TGTGCCAGCAGCCCCACCCGGACAGGGCGGGGGAAGCTGTTTTTT.

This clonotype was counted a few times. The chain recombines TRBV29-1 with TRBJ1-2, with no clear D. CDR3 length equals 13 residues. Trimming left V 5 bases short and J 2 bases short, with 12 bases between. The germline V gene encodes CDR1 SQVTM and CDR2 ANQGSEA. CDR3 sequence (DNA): TGCAGCGTTTTGGGCCTCCTCAACTATGGCTACACCTTC. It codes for CSVLGLLNYGYTF.

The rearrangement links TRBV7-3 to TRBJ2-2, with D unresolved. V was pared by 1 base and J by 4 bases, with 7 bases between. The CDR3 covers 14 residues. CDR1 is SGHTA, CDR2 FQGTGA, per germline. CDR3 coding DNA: TGTGCCAGCAGCTTAAACCCAAGCACCGGGGAGCTGTTTTTT. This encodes CASSLNPSTGELFF.

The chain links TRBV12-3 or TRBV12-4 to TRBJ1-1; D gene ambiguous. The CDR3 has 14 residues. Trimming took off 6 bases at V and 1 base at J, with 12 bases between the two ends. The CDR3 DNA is TGTGCCAGCAGCCCCTACAGTGAGAACACTGAAGCTTTCTTT. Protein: CASSPYSENTEAFF.

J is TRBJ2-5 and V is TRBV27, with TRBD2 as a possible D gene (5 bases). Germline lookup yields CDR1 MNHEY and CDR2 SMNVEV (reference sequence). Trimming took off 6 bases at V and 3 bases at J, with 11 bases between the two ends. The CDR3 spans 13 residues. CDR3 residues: CASRRNGEETQYF. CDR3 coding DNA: TGTGCCAGCAGGAGGAACGGGGAAGAGACCCAGTACTTC.

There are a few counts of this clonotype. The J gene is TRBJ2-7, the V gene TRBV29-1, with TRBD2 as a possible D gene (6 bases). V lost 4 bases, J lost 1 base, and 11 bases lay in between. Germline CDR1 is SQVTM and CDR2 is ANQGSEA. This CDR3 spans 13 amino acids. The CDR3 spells CSVARRASYEQYF. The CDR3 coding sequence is TGCAGCGTTGCTAGGAGGGCGTCCTACGAGCAGTACTTC.

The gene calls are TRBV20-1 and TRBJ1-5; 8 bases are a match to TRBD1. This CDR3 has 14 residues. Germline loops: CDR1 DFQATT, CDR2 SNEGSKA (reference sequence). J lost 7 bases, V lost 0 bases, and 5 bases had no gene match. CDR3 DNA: TGCAGTGCTAGAGATCCGGACAGGGAACAGCCCCAGCATTTT. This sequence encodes CSARDPDREQPQHF.

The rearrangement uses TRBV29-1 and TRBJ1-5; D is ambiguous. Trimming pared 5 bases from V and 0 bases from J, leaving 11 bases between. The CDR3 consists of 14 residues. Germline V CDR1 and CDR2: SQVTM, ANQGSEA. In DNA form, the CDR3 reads TGCAGCGTTTCTCAAGAACTTAGCAATCAGCCCCAGCATTTT. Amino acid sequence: CSVSQELSNQPQHF.

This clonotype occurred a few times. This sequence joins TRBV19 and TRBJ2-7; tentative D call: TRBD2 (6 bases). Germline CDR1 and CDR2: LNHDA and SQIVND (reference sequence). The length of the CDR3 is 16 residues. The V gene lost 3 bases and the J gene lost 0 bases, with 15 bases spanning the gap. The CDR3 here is CASSITGGGGSYEQYF. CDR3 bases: TGTGCCAGTAGTATTACCGGGGGAGGCGGCTCCTACGAGCAGTACTTC.

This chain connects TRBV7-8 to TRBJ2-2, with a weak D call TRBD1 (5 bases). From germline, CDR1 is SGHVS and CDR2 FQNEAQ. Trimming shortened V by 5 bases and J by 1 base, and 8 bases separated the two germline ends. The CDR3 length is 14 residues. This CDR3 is CASSPTGNTGELFF. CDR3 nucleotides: TGTGCCAGCAGCCCCACAGGGAACACCGGGGAGCTGTTTTTT. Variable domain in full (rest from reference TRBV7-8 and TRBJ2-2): GAGVSQSPRYKVAKRGQDVALRCDPISGHVSLFWYQQALGQGPEFLTYFQNEAQLDKSGLPSDRFFAERPEGSVSTLKIQRTQQEDSAVYLCASSPTGNTGELFFGEGSRLTVL.

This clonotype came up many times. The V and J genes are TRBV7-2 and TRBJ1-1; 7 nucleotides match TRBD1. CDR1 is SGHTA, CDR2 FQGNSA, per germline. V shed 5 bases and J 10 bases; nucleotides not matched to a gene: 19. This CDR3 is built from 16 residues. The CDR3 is CASSLTNLGQVKGAFF. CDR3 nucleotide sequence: TGTGCCAGCAGCCTAACTAACTTAGGACAGGTGAAAGGAGCTTTCTTT.

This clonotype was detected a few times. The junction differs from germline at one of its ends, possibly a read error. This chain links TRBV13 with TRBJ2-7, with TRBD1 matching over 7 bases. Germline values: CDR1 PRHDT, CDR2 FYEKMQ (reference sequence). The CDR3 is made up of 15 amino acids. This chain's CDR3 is CASSLGDGTAYEQYF. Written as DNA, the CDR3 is TGTGCCAGCAGCCTAGGAGACGGGACAGCCTACGAGCAGTACTTC.

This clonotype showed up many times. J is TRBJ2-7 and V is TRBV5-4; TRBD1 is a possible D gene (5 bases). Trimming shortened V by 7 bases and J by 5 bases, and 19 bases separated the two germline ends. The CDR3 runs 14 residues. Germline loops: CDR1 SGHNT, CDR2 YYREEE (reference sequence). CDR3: CASRSWGQGDEQYF. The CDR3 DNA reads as TGTGCCAGCCGCAGTTGGGGCCAGGGTGACGAGCAGTACTTC. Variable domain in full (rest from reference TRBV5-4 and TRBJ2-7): ETGVTQSPTHLIKTRGQQVTLRCSSQSGHNTVSWYQQALGQGPQFIFQYYREEENGRGNFPPRFSGLQFPNYSSELNVNALELDDSALYLCASRSWGQGDEQYFGPGTRLTVT.

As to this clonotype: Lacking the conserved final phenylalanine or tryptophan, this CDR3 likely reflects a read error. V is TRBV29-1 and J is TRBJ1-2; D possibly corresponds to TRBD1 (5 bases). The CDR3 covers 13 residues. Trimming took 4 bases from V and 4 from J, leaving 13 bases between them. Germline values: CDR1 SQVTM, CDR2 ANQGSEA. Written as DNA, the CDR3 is TGCAGCGTTGCGCAGGGCTGGGGCTATGGCTACACCTCC. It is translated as CSVAQGWGYGYTS.

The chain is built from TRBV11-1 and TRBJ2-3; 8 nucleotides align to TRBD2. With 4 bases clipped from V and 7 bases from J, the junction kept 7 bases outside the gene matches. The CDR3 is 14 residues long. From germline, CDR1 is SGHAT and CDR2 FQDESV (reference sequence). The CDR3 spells CASSWETSGNTQYF. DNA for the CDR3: TGTGCCAGCAGCTGGGAAACTAGCGGAAATACGCAGTATTTT. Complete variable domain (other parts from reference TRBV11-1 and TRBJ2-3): EAEVAQSPRYKITEKSQAVAFWCDPISGHATLYWYRQILGQGPELLVQFQDESVVDDSQLPKDRFSAERLKGVDSTLKIQPAELGDSAMYLCASSWETSGNTQYFGPGTRLTVL.